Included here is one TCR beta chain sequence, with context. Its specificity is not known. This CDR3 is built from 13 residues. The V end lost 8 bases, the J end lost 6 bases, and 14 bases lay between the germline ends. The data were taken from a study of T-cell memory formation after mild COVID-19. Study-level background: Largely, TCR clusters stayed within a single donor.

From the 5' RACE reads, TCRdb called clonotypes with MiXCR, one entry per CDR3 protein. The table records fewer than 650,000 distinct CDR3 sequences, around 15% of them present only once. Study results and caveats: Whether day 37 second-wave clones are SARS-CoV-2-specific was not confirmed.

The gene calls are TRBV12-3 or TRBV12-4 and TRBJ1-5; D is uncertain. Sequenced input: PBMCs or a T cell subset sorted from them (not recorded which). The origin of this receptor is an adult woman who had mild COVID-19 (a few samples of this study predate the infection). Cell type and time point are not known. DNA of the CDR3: TGTGCCAGCTCAGATGGGAATATTCAGCCCCAGCATTTT. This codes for CASSDGNIQPQHF.